This TCR beta chain was recorded in a study of CD8 T cells in ankylosing spondylitis. This clonotype was observed at least ten times. One entry per CDR3 protein results from TCRdb running MiXCR on the 5' RACE reads. The sample shows roughly 160,000 distinct CDR3 sequences, 9.8% of them seen only once. This receptor was taken from a female donor with ankylosing spondylitis or in good health (not recorded which). The sequenced sample consisted of blood, either unsorted or a sorted T cell fraction (not recorded which).

The CDR3 spells CSVGDPGHMNTEAFF. The CDR3 coding sequence is TGCAGCGTTGGGGATCCGGGACACATGAACACTGAAGCTTTCTTT. This chain uses TRBV29-1 with TRBJ1-1; weak D call: TRBD1 (6 bases). CDR1 is SQVTM and CDR2 is ANQGSEA in the germline V gene. Trimming left V 4 bases short and J 0 bases short, with 15 bases between. The CDR3 spans 15 residues.